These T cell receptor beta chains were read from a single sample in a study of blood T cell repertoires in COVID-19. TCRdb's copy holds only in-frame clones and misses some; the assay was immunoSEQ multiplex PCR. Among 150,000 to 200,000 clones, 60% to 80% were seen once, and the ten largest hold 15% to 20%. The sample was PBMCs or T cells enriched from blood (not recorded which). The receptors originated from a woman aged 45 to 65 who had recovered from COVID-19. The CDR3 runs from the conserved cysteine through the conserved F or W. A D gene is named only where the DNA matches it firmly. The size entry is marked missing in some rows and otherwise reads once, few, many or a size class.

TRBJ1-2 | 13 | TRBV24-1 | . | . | CATSVDKDYGYTF | TGTGCCACCAGCGTTGACAAAGACTATGGCTACACCTTC
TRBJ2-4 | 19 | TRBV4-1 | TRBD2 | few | CASSHAGLAGGSAKNIQYF | TGCGCCAGCAGCCACGCAGGACTAGCGGGAGGGTCAGCCAAAAACATTCAGTACTTC
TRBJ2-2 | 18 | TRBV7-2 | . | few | CASSSTLASGANTGELFF | TGTGCCAGCAGCTCAACTCTAGCGTCGGGGGCGAACACCGGGGAGCTGTTTTTT
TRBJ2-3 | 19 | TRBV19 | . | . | CASSIDLLVSGASTDTQYF | TGTGCCAGTAGTATAGATCTATTGGTGTCAGGGGCAAGCACAGATACGCAGTATTTT
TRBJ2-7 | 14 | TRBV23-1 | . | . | CASSRRTAIRQQYF | TGCGCCAGCAGCAGGCGGACAGCAATACGCCAGCAGTACTTC
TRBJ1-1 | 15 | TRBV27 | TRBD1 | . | CASSADRQRNTEAFF | TGTGCCAGCAGTGCGGACAGGCAGAGGAACACTGAAGCTTTCTTT
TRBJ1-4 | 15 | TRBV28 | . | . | CASSFVRGRSEKLFF | TGTGCCAGCAGTTTTGTCAGGGGTCGAAGCGAAAAACTGTTTTTT
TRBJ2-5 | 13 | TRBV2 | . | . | CASSVNRAETQYF | TGTGCCAGCAGTGTTAACAGGGCAGAGACCCAGTACTTC
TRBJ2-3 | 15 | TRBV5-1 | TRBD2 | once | CASSWGLAGADTQYF | TGCGCCAGCAGCTGGGGACTAGCGGGAGCAGATACGCAGTATTTT
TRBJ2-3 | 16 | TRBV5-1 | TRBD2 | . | CASSASSSGSPDTQYF | TGCGCCAGCAGCGCTAGTTCTAGCGGGAGCCCAGATACGCAGTATTTT
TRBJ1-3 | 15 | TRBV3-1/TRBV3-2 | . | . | CASSQTGSSGNTIYF | TGTGCCAGCAGCCAAACAGGGTCTTCTGGAAACACCATATATTTT
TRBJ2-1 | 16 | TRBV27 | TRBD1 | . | CASSVMTGVAYNEQFF | TGTGCCAGCAGTGTTATGACAGGGGTGGCGTACAATGAGCAGTTCTTC
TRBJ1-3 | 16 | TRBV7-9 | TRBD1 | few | CASRLGQVSSGNTIYF | TGTGCCAGCAGATTGGGACAGGTTAGCTCTGGAAACACCATATATTTT
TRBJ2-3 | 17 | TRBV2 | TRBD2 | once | CASSEDLLAGEVDTQYF | TGTGCCAGCAGTGAGGACTTGCTAGCGGGAGAGGTAGATACGCAGTATTTT
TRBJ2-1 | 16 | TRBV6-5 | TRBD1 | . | CASSYSQGANYNEQFF | TGTGCCAGCAGTTACTCGCAGGGGGCTAACTACAATGAGCAGTTCTTC
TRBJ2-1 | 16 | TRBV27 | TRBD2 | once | CASSLILAGSYNEQFF | TGTGCCAGCAGTTTAATACTAGCGGGTTCCTACAATGAGCAGTTCTTC
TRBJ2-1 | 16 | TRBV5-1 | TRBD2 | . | CASTLDGTSGSNEQFF | TGCGCCAGCACGCTCGACGGGACTAGCGGGAGTAATGAGCAGTTCTTC
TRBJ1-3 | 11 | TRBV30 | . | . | CAWSKGDAIYF | TGTGCCTGGAGTAAGGGAGACGCCATATATTTT
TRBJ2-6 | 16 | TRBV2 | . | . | CASSETRTSGANVLTF | TGTGCCAGCAGTGAAACCAGGACTTCTGGGGCCAACGTCCTGACTTTC
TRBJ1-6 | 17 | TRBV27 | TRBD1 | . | CASSLRLGTDHNSPLHF | TGTGCCAGCAGTCTACGACTTGGGACAGACCATAATTCACCCCTCCACTTT
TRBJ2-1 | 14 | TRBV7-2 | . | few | CASSLAYTDNEQFF | TGTGCCAGCAGCTTAGCGTACACAGACAATGAGCAGTTCTTC
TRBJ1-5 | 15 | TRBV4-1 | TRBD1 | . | CASSQGGQGYQPQHF | TGCGCCAGCAGCCAAGGGGGACAGGGTTACCAGCCCCAGCATTTT
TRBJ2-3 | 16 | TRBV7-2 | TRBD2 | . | CASSSHSGRVSDTQYF | TGTGCCAGCAGCTCCCATAGCGGGAGAGTTTCAGATACGCAGTATTTT
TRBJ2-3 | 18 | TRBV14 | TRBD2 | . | CASSPSGGLARSTDTQYF | TGTGCCAGCAGCCCCTCCGGGGGACTAGCGAGATCCACAGATACGCAGTATTTT
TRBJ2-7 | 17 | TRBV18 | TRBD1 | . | CASSPNTWGKDRGEQYF | TGTGCCAGCTCACCCAATACATGGGGGAAGGACAGGGGCGAGCAGTACTTC
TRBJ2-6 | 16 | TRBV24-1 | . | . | CATSDPPSSGANVLTF | TGTGCCACCAGTGATCCCCCGAGCTCTGGGGCCAACGTCCTGACTTTC
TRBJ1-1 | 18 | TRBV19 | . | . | CASSGATGGLFANTEAFF | TGTGCCAGTAGTGGAGCCACGGGGGGGCTCTTTGCGAACACTGAAGCTTTCTTT
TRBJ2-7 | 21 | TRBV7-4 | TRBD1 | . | CASSLRYGDRGPDPPSYEQYF | TGTGCCAGCAGCTTAAGGTACGGAGACAGGGGCCCCGACCCACCTAGTTACGAGCAGTACTTC